Shown below are 26 T cell receptor beta chains from a single sample sequenced in a study of patients and donors after allogeneic stem cell transplantation (dated by TCRdb to the early 2020s). The library was prepared using RT-PCR. These reads were obtained on a NextSeq 550. TCRdb reprocessed the public reads (quality trimming at Q25 with fastp, clone calling with MiXCR) and kept in-frame beta chains. Rows merge per CDR3 protein into single entries with the most common DNA and genes. In this sample the table shows more than 150,000 distinct CDR3 sequences, 41% of which occur a single time. The ten largest clones take up 33% of the sample. Sequences were obtained from blood, either unsorted or a sorted T cell fraction (not recorded which). The source of these receptors is a human donor who was either an allogeneic HSCT recipient or a stem cell or donor lymphocyte infusion donor (not recorded which). It is not recorded whose cells these are; they may come from a transplant donor.

This sequence joins TRBV5-6 and TRBJ1-5; possibly TRBD1 for D (6 bases). The germline gives CDR1 SGHDT, CDR2 YYEEEE. The CDR3 is made up of 14 amino acids. V was shortened by 7 bases and J by 6 bases, with 17 bases between the two germline ends. CDR3: CASLVGGAGQPQHF. Written as DNA, the CDR3 is TGTGCCAGCCTTGTCGGGGGGGCTGGTCAGCCCCAGCATTTT.

The rearrangement joins TRBV29-1 to TRBJ1-1; D remains ambiguous. V lost 3 bases, J lost 0 bases, and 8 bases lay in between. Germline lookup yields CDR1 SQVTM and CDR2 ANQGSEA. This CDR3 contains 13 residues. CDR3 protein: CSVEVGMNTEAFF. For the CDR3, the DNA is TGCAGCGTTGAGGTGGGGATGAACACTGAAGCTTTCTTT.

This clonotype was seen a handful of times. This rearrangement joins TRBV29-1 to TRBJ1-5, with TRBD1 matching over 10 bases. Germline V gives CDR1 SQVTM, CDR2 ANQGSEA. The junction had 6 bases not matched to a gene; V was cut back by 5 bases and J by 5 bases. This CDR3 has 14 residues. The CDR3 loop is CSVRGQGVDQPQHF. CDR3 sequence (DNA): TGCAGCGTTCGTGGACAGGGGGTAGATCAGCCCCAGCATTTT. The complete variable domain, with remaining parts taken from reference TRBV29-1 and TRBJ1-5, reads SAVISQKPSRDICQRGTSLTIQCQVDSQVTMMFWYRQQPGQSLTLIATANQGSEATYESGFVIDKFPISRPNLTFSTLTVSNMSPEDSSIYLCSVRGQGVDQPQHFGDGTRLSIL.

The sample holds a few counts of this clonotype. This rearrangement joins TRBV15 to TRBJ1-1; D is unresolved. V was pared by 3 bases and J by 0 bases, with 5 bases between. The CDR3 sequence is 13 residues long. Germline V lookup: CDR1 LNHNV, CDR2 YYDKDF (reference sequence). The DNA of the CDR3 is TGTGCCACCAGCAGCCCGGTGAACACTGAAGCTTTCTTT. This codes for CATSSPVNTEAFF.

CDR3 bases: TGCGCCAGCAGCTCCGAACCATCCTACAATGAGCAGTTCTTC. Its protein product is CASSSEPSYNEQFF. V gene TRBV5-1 combines with J gene TRBJ2-1; D gene uncertain. V lost 3 bases, J lost 1 base, and 8 bases lay in between. The CDR3 runs 14 residues. CDR1 and CDR2 from the germline V gene are SGHRS and YFSETQ.

This clonotype was seen a handful of times. This sequence joins TRBV5-1 and TRBJ2-5; D is unclear. The length of the CDR3 is 14 residues. Germline assignment: CDR1 SGHRS and CDR2 YFSETQ. V was shortened by 0 bases and J by 2 bases, with 8 bases between the two germline ends. This CDR3 is CASSLEGRQETQYF. The CDR3 DNA reads TGCGCCAGCAGCTTGGAGGGTAGGCAAGAGACCCAGTACTTC.

The rearrangement uses TRBV30 and TRBJ1-1, with a tentative D call TRBD1 (5 bases). This CDR3 spans 14 amino acids. Germline loops: CDR1 GTSNPN, CDR2 SVGIG (reference sequence). Trimming removed 2 bases at V and 1 base at J, with 11 bases between. The CDR3 here is CAWSPTARNTEAFF. Here the CDR3 DNA reads TGTGCCTGGAGTCCGACAGCCCGGAACACTGAAGCTTTCTTT.

This clonotype appeared a few times. The chain joins TRBV24-1 to TRBJ2-3; D gene unclear. The CDR3 runs to 15 residues. Per germline, CDR1 KGHDR and CDR2 SFDVKD. Deletions cut 5 bases from V and 0 bases from J, with 11 bases between. For the CDR3, the DNA is TGTGCCACCAGTGCAGCAGCCTCTAGCACAGATACGCAGTATTTT. Translation: CATSAAASSTDTQYF.

This clonotype appeared a few times. The V and J genes are TRBV12-3 or TRBV12-4 and TRBJ1-2; D unclear. The V and J ends lost 1 base and 2 bases respectively, with 5 bases between them. This CDR3 spans 13 amino acids. CDR3 residues: CASSLVLNYGYTF. Here the CDR3 DNA reads TGTGCCAGCAGTTTAGTACTGAACTATGGCTACACCTTC.

This chain joins TRBV4-2 and TRBJ2-1; 10 positions match TRBD2. V dropped 3 bases and J dropped 0; count of bases not matched to a gene: 8. Germline V gene sequence: CDR1 LGHNA, CDR2 YNFKEQ. The CDR3 totals 18 residues. The CDR3, as DNA: TGTGCCAGCAGCCACCCCCCTAGCGGGAGAAGCTCCTACAATGAGCAGTTCTTC. This gives the protein CASSHPPSGRSSYNEQFF.

This clonotype turned up a few times. The V gene is TRBV12-3 or TRBV12-4, the J gene TRBJ1-5, with D unclear. The CDR3 runs 16 residues. V lost 1 base and J lost 2, with 12 bases in between. The CDR3 DNA follows: TGTGCCAGCAGTTTAGGGGTGGGCAGACGCAATCAGCCCCAGCATTTT. It specifies CASSLGVGRRNQPQHF.

The chain has TRBV7-9 and TRBJ2-1, with TRBD2 matching 9 bases. Germline trimming cut 0 bases from V and 9 bases from J; bases unmatched to any gene: 6. The germline gives CDR1 SEHNR, CDR2 FQNEAQ (reference sequence). The CDR3 runs 15 residues. The CDR3 protein is CASSLALAGFGEQFF. In DNA form, the CDR3 reads TGTGCCAGCAGCTTAGCACTAGCGGGTTTTGGTGAGCAGTTCTTC.

The rearrangement links TRBV27 to TRBJ1-2, with 9 bases that match TRBD1. The junction had 3 bases not matched to a gene; V was cut back by 7 bases and J by 3 bases. The germline CDR1 and CDR2 sequences are MNHEY and SMNVEV (reference sequence). The CDR3 totals 13 residues. The CDR3 region has the DNA TGTGCCAGCATGAGGACAGGGGACTATGGCTACACCTTC. This sequence encodes CASMRTGDYGYTF.

V gene TRBV4-2 combines with J gene TRBJ2-1; 9 nucleotides line up with TRBD2. J lost 12 bases, V lost 0 bases, and 12 bases had no gene match. Looked up from germline, CDR1 is LGHNA and CDR2 is YNFKEQ. This CDR3 spans 16 amino acids. The CDR3 sequence: CASSQDLLAGPLGQFF. The CDR3 DNA reads as TGTGCCAGCAGCCAAGATTTACTAGCGGGCCCGTTAGGGCAGTTCTTC.

The chain links TRBV24-1 to TRBJ1-1; TRBD1 agrees at 8 bases. The CDR3 runs to 15 residues. J lost 4 bases, V lost 3 bases, and 6 bases had no gene match. The germline V gene encodes CDR1 KGHDR and CDR2 SFDVKD. CDR3 bases: TGTGCCACCAGTGATACCAGGGGGCTGAGCACTGAAGCTTTCTTT. This encodes CATSDTRGLSTEAFF.

The rearrangement joins TRBV12-3 or TRBV12-4 to TRBJ1-5; TRBD1 is a possible D gene (5 bases). The length of the CDR3 is 12 residues. V was pared by 5 bases and J by 8 bases, with 10 bases between. The CDR3 bases are TGTGCCAGCAGTCTGGGGGGGGAGCCCCAGCATTTT. Amino acid sequence: CASSLGGEPQHF.

The chain combines TRBV5-1 with TRBJ2-5, with D possibly TRBD2 on 6 matching bases. Germline-derived CDR1 and CDR2 are SGHRS and YFSETQ. The CDR3 is 15 residues long. The V gene lost 4 bases and the J gene lost 5 bases, with 18 bases spanning the gap. CDR3 nucleotides: TGCGCCAGCAGCCCTATACACCCTAGCGCGGAGACCCAGTACTTC. Translating gives CASSPIHPSAETQYF.

This chain links TRBV28 with TRBJ2-7, with no clear D. The length of the CDR3 is 12 residues. The germline CDR1 and CDR2 sequences are MDHEN and SYDVKM. Trimming shortened V by 6 bases and J by 3 bases, and 9 bases separated the two germline ends. Here the CDR3 reads CASSYPFYEQYF. The DNA of the CDR3 is TGTGCCAGCAGCTATCCCTTCTACGAGCAGTACTTC.

V gene TRBV6-5 combines with J gene TRBJ1-1; D unclear. The germline gives CDR1 MNHEY, CDR2 SVGAGI. The CDR3 consists of 15 residues. The V end was cut by 5 bases, the J end by 3 bases, with 16 bases between. The CDR3 DNA follows: TGTGCCAGCAGTCCCGACCCCGGATGGGACACTGAAGCTTTCTTT. Protein: CASSPDPGWDTEAFF.

This clonotype was detected a few times. The J gene is TRBJ2-2, the V gene TRBV5-1, with 8 bases fitting TRBD1. V trimming: 4 bases; J trimming: 3 bases; junction bases outside the gene matches: 5. CDR1 and CDR2 from the germline V gene are SGHRS and YFSETQ. CDR3 length equals 15 residues. CDR3 region: CASSKPDRDTGELFF. The CDR3 nucleotides read TGCGCCAGCAGCAAACCGGACAGGGACACCGGGGAGCTGTTTTTT.

The chain combines TRBV27 with TRBJ2-3; 7 nucleotides match TRBD1. CDR1 and CDR2 from the germline V gene are MNHEY and SMNVEV (reference sequence). The ends lost 5 bases at V and 2 bases at J; junction bases unmatched: 7. The CDR3 is 15 amino acids. CDR3 coding DNA: TGTGCCAGCAGTAAAAGGGACAGCACCACAGATACGCAGTATTTT. Translated: CASSKRDSTTDTQYF.

The V and J genes are TRBV28 and TRBJ1-4; no reliable D call. This CDR3 spans 13 amino acids. V lost 10 bases and J 0 bases, leaving 9 bases between the germline ends. Germline V gene data show CDR1 as MDHEN and CDR2 as SYDVKM. The CDR3 spells CAILDATNEKLFF. The CDR3 coding sequence is TGTGCCATTCTAGATGCAACTAATGAAAAACTGTTTTTT. Supplemented by reference TRBV28 and TRBJ1-4, the full variable domain reads DVKVTQSSRYLVKRTGEKVFLECVQDMDHENMFWYRQDPGLGLRLIYFSYDVKMKEKGDIPEGYSVSREKKERFSLILESASTNQTSMYLCAILDATNEKLFFGSGTQLSVL.

V is TRBV5-1 and J is TRBJ2-3; D is unresolved. This CDR3 spans 16 amino acids. Germline-derived CDR1 and CDR2 are SGHRS and YFSETQ. Deletions cut 4 bases from V and 3 bases from J, with 18 bases between. The CDR3 sequence is CASSHRLVAVTDTQYF. The CDR3 DNA reads as TGCGCCAGCAGCCATCGGCTGGTTGCAGTAACAGATACGCAGTATTTT.

The chain recombines TRBV5-6 with TRBJ1-1, with TRBD1 identical over 7 bases. The CDR3 covers 13 residues. V gave up 4 bases and J gave up 7 bases; unmatched junction bases: 7. Germline loops: CDR1 SGHDT, CDR2 YYEEEE. The CDR3 spells CASSLVQGSEAFF. CDR3 nucleotide sequence: TGTGCCAGCAGCCTCGTACAGGGGAGTGAAGCTTTCTTT. Full variable domain (remainder filled in from reference TRBV5-6 and TRBJ1-1): DAGVTQSPTHLIKTRGQQVTLRCSPKSGHDTVSWYQQALGQGPQFIFQYYEEEERQRGNFPDRFSGHQFPNYSSELNVNALLLGDSALYLCASSLVQGSEAFFGQGTRLTVV.

This clonotype occurred a few times. CDR3 protein: CAWRNGAEAFF. The CDR3 bases are TGTGCCTGGAGGAACGGGGCTGAAGCTTTCTTT. The chain carries TRBV30 and TRBJ1-1; D remains ambiguous. The length of the CDR3 is 11 residues. The V end was cut by 3 bases, the J end by 6 bases, with 8 bases between. Germline-derived CDR1 and CDR2 are GTSNPN and SVGIG (reference sequence).

This clonotype has just a few counts. This chain connects TRBV20-1 to TRBJ2-3, with 9 bases fitting TRBD2. Trimming removed 5 bases from V and 3 bases from J; junction bases left unmatched: 9. CDR1 is DFQATT, CDR2 SNEGSKA, per germline (reference sequence). The CDR3 runs 15 residues. Here the CDR3 DNA reads TGCAGTGCTGGAAATCTTCTAGCGGGAACAGATACGCAGTATTTT. Amino acids: CSAGNLLAGTDTQYF.